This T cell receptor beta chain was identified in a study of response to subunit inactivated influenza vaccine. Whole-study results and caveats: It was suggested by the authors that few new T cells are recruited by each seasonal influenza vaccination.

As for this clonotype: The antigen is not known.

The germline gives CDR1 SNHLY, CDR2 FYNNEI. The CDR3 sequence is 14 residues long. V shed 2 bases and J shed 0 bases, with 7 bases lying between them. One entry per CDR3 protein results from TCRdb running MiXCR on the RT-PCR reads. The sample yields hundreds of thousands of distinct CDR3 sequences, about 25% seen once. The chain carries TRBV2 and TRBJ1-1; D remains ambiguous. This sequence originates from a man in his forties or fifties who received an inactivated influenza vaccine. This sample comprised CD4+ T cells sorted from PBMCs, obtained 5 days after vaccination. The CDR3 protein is CASSERVMNTEAFF. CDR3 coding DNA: TGTGCCAGCAGTGAACGGGTTATGAACACTGAAGCTTTCTTT.